Following are 9 T cell receptor beta chains from one sample sequenced in a study of regulatory T cells. Amplification used 52 TRBV primers and 13 TRBJ primers. Method: immunoSEQ multiplex PCR; TCRdb's copy keeps in-frame clones and lacks some. Of some 20,000 clones in the sample, 93% were seen once. Sequencing was carried out using CD8+ T cells sorted from blood. The receptor source for this set is a child under 10 years old with CD3G deficiency.

The rearrangement uses TRBV28 and TRBJ2-4; D is ambiguous. Between the trimmed V and J ends, which lost 4 bases and 3 bases, there was a span of 10 bases. CDR3 length equals 14 residues. Germline lookup yields CDR1 MDHEN and CDR2 SYDVKM. CDR3 region: CASSSRDLKNIQYF. CDR3 DNA: TGTGCCAGCAGTTCTAGGGATCTCAAAAACATTCAGTACTTC.

A single count supports this clone. The V gene is TRBV10-2, the J gene TRBJ2-3; TRBD2 matches 9 bases. This CDR3 comprises 16 residues. V was clipped by 3 bases and J by 2 bases; unmatched bases: 6. Germline lookup yields CDR1 WSHSY and CDR2 SAAADI. This chain's CDR3 is CASSDLAGRSTDTQYF. As DNA, the CDR3 is TGCGCCAGCAGTGATCTAGCGGGAAGATCCACAGATACGCAGTATTTT.

The rearrangement links TRBV6-1 to TRBJ2-7, with D uncertain. The V gene lost 1 base and the J gene lost 1 base, with 8 bases spanning the gap. The CDR3 has 14 amino acids. Germline CDR1 MNHNS, CDR2 SASEGT. CDR3 nucleotide sequence: TGTGCCAGCAGTGAAGTAGACTTGTCCTACGAGCAGTACTTC. Translation: CASSEVDLSYEQYF.

The genes are TRBV28 and TRBJ2-1; 7 bases align to TRBD2. The CDR3 extends over 11 amino acids. V was pared by 4 bases and J by 10 bases, with 1 base of the junction left unmatched. Germline assignment: CDR1 MDHEN and CDR2 SYDVKM. CDR3 nucleotides: TGTGCCAGCAGTTCCGGGAGGGAGCAGTTCTTC. Amino acids: CASSSGREQFF.

The chain has TRBV7-9 and TRBJ2-1; D is unclear. Trimming pared 2 bases from V and 4 bases from J, leaving 9 bases between. The CDR3 extends over 14 amino acids. Germline CDR1 is SEHNR and CDR2 is FQNEAQ (reference sequence). CDR3 in DNA: TGTGCCAGCAGCTTACCTGAAGGGTACAATGAGCAGTTCTTC. This translates into CASSLPEGYNEQFF. The variable domain in full, completed from reference TRBV7-9 and TRBJ2-1, reads DTGVSQNPRHKITKRGQNVTFRCDPISEHNRLYWYRQTLGQGPEFLTYFQNEAQLEKSRLLSDRFSAERPKGSFSTLEIQRTEQGDSAMYLCASSLPEGYNEQFFGPGTRLTVL.

This chain uses TRBV28 with TRBJ2-7; 11 nucleotides line up with TRBD2. CDR3 size: 15 residues. The germline V gene has CDR1 MDHEN and CDR2 SYDVKM. The V and J ends lost 2 bases and 5 bases, in that order; junction bases with no gene match: 5. The CDR3 loop is CASSLPPSGGNEQYF. The CDR3 DNA reads TGTGCCAGCAGTTTACCCCCTAGCGGGGGGAACGAGCAGTACTTC.

V is TRBV28 and J is TRBJ2-5; 8 bases fit TRBD2. The J call is doubtful: the DNA matches TRBJ2-7 better. The germline CDR1 and CDR2 sequences are MDHEN and SYDVKM. The CDR3 sequence is 14 residues long. The DNA for the CDR3 is TGTGCCAGCAGTTTAGCGGGAGGCTCCTACGAGCAGTACTTC. Translation: CASSLAGGSYEQYF.

In its sample, this clone was seen once. This chain links TRBV7-3 with TRBJ2-7, with D uncertain. Between the trimmed V and J ends, which lost 2 bases and 7 bases, there was a span of 12 bases. Looked up from germline, CDR1 is SGHTA and CDR2 is FQGTGA. The CDR3 length is 13 residues. The CDR3 DNA is TGTGCCAGCAGCTTAGTGGGTTTCAAGGAGCAGTACTTC. Its translation is CASSLVGFKEQYF.

The chain links TRBV28 to TRBJ2-7; TRBD2 matches at 11 bases. The CDR3 consists of 16 residues. Germline loops: CDR1 MDHEN, CDR2 SYDVKM. V lost 2 bases to trimming and J lost 5 bases; unmatched junction nucleotides: 8. The CDR3 spells CASSLGMTSGTHEQYF. The CDR3 coding sequence is TGTGCCAGCAGTTTAGGCATGACTAGCGGGACCCACGAGCAGTACTTC.